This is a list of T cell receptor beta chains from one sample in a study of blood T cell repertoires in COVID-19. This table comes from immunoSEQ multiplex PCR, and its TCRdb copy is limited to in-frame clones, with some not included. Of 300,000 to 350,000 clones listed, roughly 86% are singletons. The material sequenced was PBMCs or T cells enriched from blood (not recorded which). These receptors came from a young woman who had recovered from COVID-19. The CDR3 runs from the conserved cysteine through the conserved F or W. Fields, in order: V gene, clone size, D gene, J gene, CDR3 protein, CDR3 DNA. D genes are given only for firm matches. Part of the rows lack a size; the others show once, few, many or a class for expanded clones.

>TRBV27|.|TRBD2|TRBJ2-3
CASSPPLAEEGLGTQYF
TGTGCCAGCAGCCCCCCCCTAGCGGAGGAGGGGTTAGGTACGCAGTATTTT
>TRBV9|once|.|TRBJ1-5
CASSVDSYNQPQHF
TGTGCCAGCAGCGTAGACAGTTACAATCAGCCCCAGCATTTT
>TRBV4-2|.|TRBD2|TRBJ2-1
CASRRGRAGGGAGEQFF
TGTGCCAGCAGACGCGGGCGGGCTGGCGGGGGGGCTGGTGAGCAGTTCTTC
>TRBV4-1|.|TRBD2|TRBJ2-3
CASSLVLAGTTDTQYF
TGCGCCAGCAGCTTGGTTCTAGCGGGGACAACAGATACGCAGTATTTT
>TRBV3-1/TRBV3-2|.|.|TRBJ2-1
CASSYFRGGEQFF
TGTGCCAGCAGCTACTTTAGGGGTGGTGAGCAGTTCTTC
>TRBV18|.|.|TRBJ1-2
CASSPDRFYGYTF
TGTGCCAGCTCTCCGGACAGATTCTATGGCTACACCTTC
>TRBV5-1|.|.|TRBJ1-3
CASSPGAFSGNTIYF
TGCGCCAGCAGCCCAGGGGCCTTCTCTGGAAACACCATATATTTT
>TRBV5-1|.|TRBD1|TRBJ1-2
CASSVDRDYGYTF
TGCGCCAGCAGCGTGGACAGGGACTATGGCTACACCTTC
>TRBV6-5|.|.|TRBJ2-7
CASSSTQGTYEQYF
TGTGCCAGCAGTTCAACACAGGGTACTTACGAGCAGTACTTC
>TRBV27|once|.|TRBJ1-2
CASSPGHGPGYTF
TGTGCCAGCAGTCCCGGACACGGCCCTGGCTACACCTTC
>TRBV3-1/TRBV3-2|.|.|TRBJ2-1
CASSQFPGLGEQFF
TGTGCCAGCAGCCAATTTCCCGGTTTGGGCGAGCAGTTCTTC
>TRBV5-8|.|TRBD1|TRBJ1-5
CASSSDRGVGQPQHF
TGTGCCAGCAGTTCGGACAGGGGTGTTGGGCAGCCCCAGCATTTT
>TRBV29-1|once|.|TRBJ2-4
CSVAQGAKNIQYF
TGCAGCGTTGCGCAGGGAGCCAAAAACATTCAGTACTTC
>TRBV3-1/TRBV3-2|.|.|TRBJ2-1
CASSQDLREQFF
TGTGCCAGCAGCCAAGATCTGCGCGAGCAGTTCTTC
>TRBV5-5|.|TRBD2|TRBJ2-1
CASSPDLSSGRNNEQFF
TGTGCCAGCAGCCCAGACTTGTCTAGCGGCCGGAACAATGAGCAGTTCTTC
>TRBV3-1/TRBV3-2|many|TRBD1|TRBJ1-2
CASSQVQGANYGYTF
TGTGCCAGCAGCCAAGTGCAGGGGGCTAACTATGGCTACACCTTC
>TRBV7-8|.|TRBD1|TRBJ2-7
CASSQGQGSPYEQYF
TGTGCCAGCAGCCAGGGACAGGGGTCCCCCTACGAGCAGTACTTC
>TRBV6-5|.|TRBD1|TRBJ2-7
CASSYWDRPYEQYF
TGTGCCAGCAGTTACTGGGACAGGCCCTACGAGCAGTACTTC
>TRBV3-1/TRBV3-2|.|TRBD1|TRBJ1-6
CASSQHRDSYNSPLHF
TGTGCCAGCAGCCAACACCGGGACAGTTATAATTCACCCCTCCACTTT
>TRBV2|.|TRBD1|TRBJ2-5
CASMLQGYQETQYF
TGTGCCAGCATGCTACAGGGGTACCAAGAGACCCAGTACTTC
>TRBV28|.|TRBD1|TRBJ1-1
CASSSPGQNMNTEAFF
TGTGCCAGCAGTTCACCGGGACAGAACATGAACACTGAAGCTTTCTTT
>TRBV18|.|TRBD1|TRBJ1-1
CASSPRDRLNTEAFF
TGTGCCAGCTCACCTCGGGACAGGCTGAACACTGAAGCTTTCTTT
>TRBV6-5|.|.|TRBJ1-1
CASSYRGKAEAFF
TGTGCCAGCAGTTACAGGGGAAAGGCTGAAGCTTTCTTT
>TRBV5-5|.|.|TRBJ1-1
CASSRLGLMNTEAFF
TGTGCCAGCAGCCGGCTGGGGCTAATGAACACTGAAGCTTTCTTT
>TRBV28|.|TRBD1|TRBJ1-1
CASSLQGGLSNTEAFF
TGTGCCAGCAGTTTGCAGGGGGGCCTCTCGAACACTGAAGCTTTCTTT
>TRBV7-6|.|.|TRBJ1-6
CASSVNSPLHF
TGTGCCAGCAGCGTAAATTCACCCCTCCACTTT
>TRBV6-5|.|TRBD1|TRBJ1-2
CASSLTGTAGIGYTF
TGTGCCAGCAGTTTGACCGGGACAGCGGGCATAGGCTACACCTTC
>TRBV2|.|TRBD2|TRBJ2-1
CASRAWGASGRNNEQFF
TGTGCCAGCAGGGCGTGGGGGGCTAGCGGGAGAAACAATGAGCAGTTCTTC
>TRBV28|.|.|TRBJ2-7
CASSLTGEYEQYF
TGTGCCAGCAGTCTAACAGGCGAATACGAGCAGTACTTC
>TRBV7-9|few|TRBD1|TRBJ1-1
CASRLLGQGTEAFF
TGTGCCAGCAGACTACTTGGACAGGGCACTGAAGCTTTCTTT
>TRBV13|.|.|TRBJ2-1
CASSSAYEQFF
TGTGCCAGCAGCTCCGCCTACGAGCAGTTCTTC
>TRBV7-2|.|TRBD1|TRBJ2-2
CASRRATGVTGELFF
TGTGCCAGCAGACGCGCTACAGGGGTCACCGGGGAGCTGTTTTTT
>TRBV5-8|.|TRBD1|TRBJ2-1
CASSWTPGQYNEQFF
TGTGCCAGCAGCTGGACTCCGGGACAGTACAATGAGCAGTTCTTC
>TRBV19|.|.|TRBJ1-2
CASSIFGTQNYGYTF
TGTGCCAGTAGTATCTTCGGGACACAGAACTATGGCTACACCTTC
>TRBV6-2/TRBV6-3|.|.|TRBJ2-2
CASSDPQETNTGELFF
TGTGCCAGCAGTGATCCACAGGAAACGAACACCGGGGAGCTGTTTTTT
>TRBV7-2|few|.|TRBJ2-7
CASSLRATPYEQYF
TGTGCCAGCAGCTTACGAGCGACTCCCTACGAGCAGTACTTC
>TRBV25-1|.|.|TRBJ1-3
CASSEFLGASGNTIYF
TGTGCCAGCAGTGAATTCTTGGGAGCCTCTGGAAACACCATATATTTT